Listed below are T cell receptor beta chains from one sample, sequenced in a study of cytomegalovirus exposure and HLA in healthy donors. Assay: immunoSEQ multiplex PCR; the TCRdb copy retains only in-frame clones and omits some. The table includes fewer than 150,000 clones, 15% to 19% detected once. The sample was PBMCs. The receptors here all came from a woman aged 18-30 years in good health and CMV-seronegative. Each CDR3 is given with its conserved first and last residue. A D gene is named only where the DNA matches it firmly. Expanded clones get a size class; other rows say once, few or many, or leave the size out.

j_call clone_size d_call v_call cdr3_aa cdr3_nt
TRBJ2-5 . . TRBV29-1 CSVEPRPLTQYF TGCAGCGTTGAACCCCGTCCCCTGACCCAGTACTTC
TRBJ2-7 . TRBD1 TRBV27 CASSRGTGREQYF TGTGCCAGCAGTCGCGGGACAGGGCGGGAGCAGTACTTC
TRBJ2-7 few TRBD2 TRBV29-1 CSVRLAGFSYEQYF TGCAGCGTACGACTAGCGGGGTTCTCCTACGAGCAGTACTTC
TRBJ2-3 few TRBD2 TRBV13 CASSSRTSGADTQYF TGTGCCAGCAGCTCCCGGACTAGTGGGGCAGATACGCAGTATTTT
TRBJ1-2 . . TRBV28 CASSPLLANYGYTF TGTGCCAGCAGTCCTCTGTTAGCTAACTATGGCTACACCTTC
TRBJ1-3 . . TRBV30 CAWSEGDGNTIYF TGTGCCTGGAGTGAGGGGGACGGAAACACCATATATTTT
TRBJ2-7 . . TRBV29-1 CSVLNPTGSYEQYF TGCAGCGTTCTTAATCCGACGGGCTCCTACGAGCAGTACTTC
TRBJ2-7 few TRBD1 TRBV2 CASGQGSSYEQYF TGTGCCAGCGGACAGGGGAGCTCCTACGAGCAGTACTTC
TRBJ1-1 . TRBD1 TRBV2 CASGDRANTEAFF TGTGCCAGCGGGGACAGGGCGAACACTGAAGCTTTCTTT
TRBJ1-2 once . TRBV7-9 CASSPAAGPYGYTF TGTGCCAGCAGCCCCGCGGCAGGGCCCTATGGCTACACCTTC
TRBJ1-1 . . TRBV16 CASSLTTGNTEAFF TGTGCCAGCAGCCTCACCACAGGGAACACTGAAGCTTTCTTT
TRBJ1-1 few . TRBV5-4 CASSLWGRGTEAFF TGTGCCAGCAGCTTGTGGGGGCGAGGAACTGAAGCTTTCTTT
TRBJ2-7 few TRBD2 TRBV5-1 CASSLAGLAGGAAYEQYF TGCGCCAGCAGCTTGGCAGGACTAGCGGGAGGTGCGGCCTACGAGCAGTACTTC
TRBJ1-2 . . TRBV7-2 CASSVSGSNYGYTF TGTGCCAGCAGCGTCTCGGGGAGTAACTATGGCTACACCTTC
TRBJ1-4 few TRBD1 TRBV5-4 CASSPGQDGKLFF TGTGCCAGCAGCCCGGGACAGGACGGAAAACTGTTTTTT
TRBJ1-2 . . TRBV19 CASSPEDAGGYGYTF TGTGCCAGTAGTCCAGAAGATGCGGGCGGCTATGGCTACACCTTC
TRBJ2-7 few . TRBV7-9 CASQGEAYEQYF TGTGCCAGCCAGGGGGAGGCCTACGAGCAGTACTTC
TRBJ2-1 few TRBD2 TRBV4-3 CASSQDLAGGYNEQFF TGCGCCAGCAGCCAAGACCTAGCGGGGGGTTATAATGAGCAGTTCTTC
TRBJ1-1 . . TRBV19 CASSIEGAEAFF TGTGCCAGTAGTATAGAAGGGGCTGAAGCTTTCTTT
TRBJ2-7 . . TRBV19 CASSFQGSHEQYF TGTGCCAGTAGCTTCCAGGGTTCCCACGAGCAGTACTTC
TRBJ1-3 few . TRBV4-2 CASSQNRGTSGNTIYF TGTGCCAGCAGCCAAAACCGCGGGACCTCTGGAAACACCATATATTTT
TRBJ1-2 . TRBD1 TRBV19 CASSRDRRLGYTF TGTGCCAGTAGTCGGGACAGGAGGCTTGGCTACACCTTC
TRBJ2-7 few . TRBV15 CATSPIRGPYEQYF TGTGCCACCAGTCCTATCAGGGGCCCCTACGAGCAGTACTTC
TRBJ2-7 . . TRBV30 CAWSPGGTYEQYF TGTGCCTGGAGTCCCGGAGGGACCTACGAGCAGTACTTC
TRBJ2-5 . TRBD2 TRBV27 CASSLIGLAGVLETQYF TGTGCCAGCAGTTTAATTGGACTAGCGGGAGTACTGGAGACCCAGTACTTC
TRBJ2-1 few . TRBV25-1 CASSEFGGDYNEQFF TGTGCCAGCAGTGAATTTGGCGGGGACTACAATGAGCAGTTCTTC
TRBJ1-1 few TRBD1 TRBV10-3 CAISESYPGRGVTEAFF TGTGCCATCAGTGAGTCTTACCCCGGCAGGGGGGTCACTGAAGCTTTCTTT
TRBJ2-1 few TRBD1 TRBV6-6 CASSYRTGQYNEQFF TGTGCCAGCAGTTACCGCACGGGACAGTACAATGAGCAGTTCTTC
TRBJ2-3 . TRBD1 TRBV29-1 CSVGGTGTSTDTQYF TGCAGCGTTGGGGGGACAGGGACTAGCACAGATACGCAGTATTTT
TRBJ2-3 . . TRBV4-2 CASSQDQSGGRDTQYF TGTGCCAGCAGCCAAGATCAAAGTGGGGGCAGAGATACGCAGTATTTT
TRBJ1-4 few . TRBV30 CAWSVRGMDNEKLFF TGTGCCTGGAGTGTACGGGGAATGGATAATGAAAAACTGTTTTTT
TRBJ1-6 . TRBD1 TRBV5-4 CASSLAPRQGSNSPLHF TGTGCCAGCAGCTTGGCCCCCCGACAGGGAAGCAATTCACCCCTCCACTTT
TRBJ1-3 once . TRBV28 CASSPPTGTGNTIYF TGTGCCAGCAGTCCCCCGACAGGAACTGGAAACACCATATATTTT
TRBJ2-1 . TRBD2 TRBV6-5 CASSYVGTSARRKQFF TGTGCCAGCAGTTACGTCGGGACTAGCGCCCGTAGGAAGCAGTTCTTC
TRBJ2-2 . . TRBV27 CASSLISNTGELFF TGTGCCAGCAGCCTTATCAGTAACACCGGGGAGCTGTTTTTT
TRBJ2-6 . . TRBV6-1 CASSEGTGISGANVLTF TGTGCCAGCAGTGAAGGGACGGGGATCTCTGGGGCCAACGTCCTGACTTTC
TRBJ1-5 few . TRBV7-9 CASSLPPGGNQPQHF TGTGCCAGCAGCTTACCGCCAGGTGGAAATCAGCCCCAGCATTTT
TRBJ2-7 . TRBD2 TRBV7-3 CASSPGLAGGGYEQYF TGTGCCAGCAGCCCGGGACTAGCGGGAGGAGGCTACGAGCAGTACTTC
TRBJ2-1 . . TRBV10-2 CASSTSSPYNEQFF TGCGCCAGCAGTACTAGCAGCCCTTACAATGAGCAGTTCTTC
TRBJ2-1 few . TRBV7-8 CASSRNGGSSYNEQFF TGTGCCAGCAGCCGTAACGGCGGCTCCTCCTACAATGAGCAGTTCTTC
TRBJ2-2 . TRBD2 TRBV9 CASSVGLADTGELFF TGTGCCAGCAGCGTGGGACTAGCGGACACCGGGGAGCTGTTTTTT
TRBJ2-7 few TRBD2 TRBV4-3 CASSQDSGGGTYEQYF TGCGCCAGCAGCCAGGATAGCGGGGGAGGGACCTACGAGCAGTACTTC
TRBJ1-4 . . TRBV15 CATSRDPLSRANEKLFF TGTGCCACCAGCAGAGATCCTCTATCACGCGCTAATGAAAAACTGTTTTTT
TRBJ2-6 . TRBD1 TRBV7-6 CASSLPGTVSGANVLTF TGTGCCAGCAGCTTACCCGGGACAGTCTCTGGGGCCAACGTCCTGACTTTC
TRBJ2-7 . . TRBV7-8 CASSPDGFRSYEQYF TGTGCCAGCAGCCCAGACGGGTTTAGGTCCTACGAGCAGTACTTC
TRBJ1-5 . . TRBV28 CASSHGRGGTPPAIRNQPQHF TGTGCCAGCAGTCATGGGAGGGGTGGGACACCTCCCGCGATTCGCAATCAGCCCCAGCATTTT
TRBJ1-5 . . TRBV15 CATSRDRGYQPQHF TGTGCCACCAGCAGAGACAGGGGTTATCAGCCCCAGCATTTT
TRBJ2-7 few TRBD2 TRBV4-2 CASSQGGLADSYEQYF TGTGCCAGCAGCCAAGGGGGACTAGCGGACTCCTACGAGCAGTACTTC
TRBJ2-3 . TRBD1 TRBV6-5 CASSEGQGPDTQYF TGTGCCAGCAGTGAAGGACAGGGGCCAGATACGCAGTATTTT
TRBJ2-2 few TRBD2 TRBV5-4 CASSLGLAGPTGELFF TGTGCCAGCAGCTTGGGACTAGCGGGCCCCACCGGGGAGCTGTTTTTT